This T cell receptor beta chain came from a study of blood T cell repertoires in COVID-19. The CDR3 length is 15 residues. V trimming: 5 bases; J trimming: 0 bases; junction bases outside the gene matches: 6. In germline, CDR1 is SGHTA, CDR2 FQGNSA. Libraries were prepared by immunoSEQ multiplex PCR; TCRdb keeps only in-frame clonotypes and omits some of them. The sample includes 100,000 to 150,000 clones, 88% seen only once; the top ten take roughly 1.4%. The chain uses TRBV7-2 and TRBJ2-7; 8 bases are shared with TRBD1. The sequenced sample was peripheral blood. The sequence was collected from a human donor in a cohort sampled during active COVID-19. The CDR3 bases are TGTGCCAGCAGCCTGACAGGGGTTAACTCCTACGAGCAGTACTTC. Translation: CASSLTGVNSYEQYF. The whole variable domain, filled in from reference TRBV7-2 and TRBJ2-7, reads GAGVSQSPSNKVTEKGKDVELRCDPISGHTALYWYRQSLGQGLEFLIYFQGNSAPDKSGLPSDRFSAERTGGSVSTLTIQRTQQEDSAVYLCASSLTGVNSYEQYFGPGTRLTVT.